Following are 8 T cell receptor beta chains from one sample sequenced in a study of shared clonotypes between healthy human individuals. Data came from immunoSEQ multiplex PCR; TCRdb stores just in-frame clones and leaves some out. The sample carries about half a million clones, about 76% recorded once. The sequenced material came from PBMCs. The receptors stem from a woman aged 40 to 49 in good health. Some clones in this sample may be carry-over from other donors' samples.

CDR3 DNA: TGTGCCTGGCAAACTAGTTCAGATACGCAGTATTTT. Translation: CAWQTSSDTQYF. The chain employs TRBV30 and TRBJ2-3; possibly TRBD2 for D (5 bases). Trimming took off 5 bases at V and 4 bases at J, with 10 bases between the two ends. The V gene's germline CDR1 is GTSNPN and CDR2 SVGIG (reference sequence). The CDR3 spans 12 residues.

This chain joins TRBV19 and TRBJ1-5; D unclear. The CDR3 is 14 amino acids. CDR1 is LNHDA and CDR2 is SQIVND in the germline V gene (reference sequence). With 3 bases removed from V and 5 bases from J, the gap between germline ends came to 11 bases. The chain's CDR3 is CASSIRVADQPQHF. The CDR3 DNA follows: TGTGCCAGTAGTATTCGTGTCGCCGATCAGCCCCAGCATTTT.

The chain uses TRBV28 and TRBJ1-2; TRBD1 agrees at 8 bases. With V trimmed by 5 bases and J by 2 bases, 1 base remained unmatched. The CDR3 consists of 13 residues. CDR1 and CDR2 from the germline V gene are MDHEN and SYDVKM. CDR3: CASSRTGNYGYTF. CDR3 coding DNA: TGTGCCAGCAGTCGGACAGGGAACTATGGCTACACCTTC.

This clone was recorded a few times. Given a much more abundant clone one base away, this may be a read error. The identical CDR3 is also encoded by other nucleotide sequences in the sample. The chain has TRBV5-8 and TRBJ2-7; D is possibly TRBD2 (6 bases). The CDR3 covers 11 residues. V dropped 4 bases and J dropped 4 bases, with 6 bases sitting between them. The germline gives CDR1 SGHTS, CDR2 YDEGEE. CDR3 amino acids: CASSRGYEQYF. For the CDR3, the DNA is TGTGCCAGCAGCCGGGGGTACGAGCAGTACTTC.

On this clone: The sample contains more than one DNA sequence encoding this CDR3. The V gene is TRBV30, the J gene TRBJ1-3; D is ambiguous. CDR1 and CDR2 from the germline V gene are GTSNPN and SVGIG (reference sequence). The CDR3 spans 13 residues. With 4 bases removed from V and 0 bases from J, the gap between germline ends came to 7 bases. In nucleotides, the CDR3 is TGTGCCTGGATACAGTCCTCTGGAAACACCATATATTTT. It yields the protein CAWIQSSGNTIYF.

The chain has TRBV7-8 and TRBJ2-7; 7 positions agree with TRBD1. Germline trimming cut 2 bases from V and 0 bases from J; bases unmatched to any gene: 4. CDR3 size: 15 residues. From germline, CDR1 is SGHVS and CDR2 FQNEAQ. CDR3 region: CASSLTGTASYEQYF. CDR3 nucleotides: TGTGCCAGCAGCTTAACCGGGACAGCCTCCTACGAGCAGTACTTC.

V gene TRBV7-6 combines with J gene TRBJ2-7; TRBD2 is a possible D gene (6 bases). The length of the CDR3 is 15 residues. Germline V gives CDR1 SGHVS, CDR2 FNYEAQ. Trimming took off 5 bases at V and 1 base at J, with 15 bases between the two ends. The DNA of the CDR3 is TGTGCCAGCAGCGGAGGGCGGGACGGATCCTACGAGCAGTACTTC. Amino acids: CASSGGRDGSYEQYF.

The genes are TRBV7-2 and TRBJ2-7; 9 bases fit TRBD2. Germline trimming cut 3 bases from V and 6 bases from J; bases unmatched to any gene: 6. CDR1 is SGHTA, CDR2 FQGNSA, per germline. CDR3 length: 14 residues. The CDR3 sequence: CASSLSSGMGEQYF. In nucleotides, the CDR3 is TGTGCCAGCAGCTTGTCTAGCGGGATGGGCGAGCAGTACTTC.